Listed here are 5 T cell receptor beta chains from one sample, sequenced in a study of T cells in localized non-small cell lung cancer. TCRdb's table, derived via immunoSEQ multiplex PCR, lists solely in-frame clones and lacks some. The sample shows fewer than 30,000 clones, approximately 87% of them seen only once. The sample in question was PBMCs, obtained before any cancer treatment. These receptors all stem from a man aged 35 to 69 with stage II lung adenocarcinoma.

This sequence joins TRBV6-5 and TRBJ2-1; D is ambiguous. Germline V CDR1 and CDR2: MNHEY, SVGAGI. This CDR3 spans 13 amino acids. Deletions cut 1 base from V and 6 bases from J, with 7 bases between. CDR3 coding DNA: TGTGCCAGCAGTTACTGGAATAGCAATGAGCAGTTCTTC. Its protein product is CASSYWNSNEQFF.

The CDR3 nucleotides are TGTGCCAGCAGCCAAACTCCAAAGGAAAAACTGTTTTTT. As protein: CASSQTPKEKLFF. The chain has TRBV4-2 and TRBJ1-4, with D uncertain. The CDR3 length is 13 residues. Germline V gene data show CDR1 as LGHNA and CDR2 as YNFKEQ. Trimming took 2 bases from V and 8 from J, leaving 9 bases between them.

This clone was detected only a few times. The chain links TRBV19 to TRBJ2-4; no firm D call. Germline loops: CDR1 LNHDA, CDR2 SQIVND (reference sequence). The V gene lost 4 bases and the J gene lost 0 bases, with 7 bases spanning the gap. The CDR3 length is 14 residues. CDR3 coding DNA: TGTGCCAGTAGTAACCCCGGAGCCAAAAACATTCAGTACTTC. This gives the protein CASSNPGAKNIQYF.

CDR3 region: CASSLSQASAGNTIYF. The CDR3 bases are TGTGCCAGCAGCTTAAGTCAGGCCAGCGCTGGAAACACCATATATTTT. V usage is TRBV7-3 and J usage is TRBJ1-3; no clear D gene. CDR3 length: 16 residues. V lost 1 base and J lost 2, with 12 bases in between. Germline V lookup: CDR1 SGHTA, CDR2 FQGTGA.

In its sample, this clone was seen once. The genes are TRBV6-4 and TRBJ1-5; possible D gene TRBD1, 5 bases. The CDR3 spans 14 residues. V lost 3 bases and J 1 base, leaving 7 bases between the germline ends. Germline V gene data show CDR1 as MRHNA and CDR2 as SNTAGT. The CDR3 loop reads CASSEWGSNQPQHF. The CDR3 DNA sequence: TGTGCCAGCAGTGAGTGGGGGAGCAATCAGCCCCAGCATTTT.